This T cell receptor beta chain was recovered during a study of Graves' ophthalmopathy and Graves' hyperthyroidism. This clonotype was found many times. Its target is unknown. Points from the study as a whole: Ophthalmopathy progression predictions by the model showed 72.22% specificity and approximately 69% sensitivity.

The study excluded patients with other autoimmune diseases, uncontrolled infections, pregnancy or lactation. The CDR3 consists of 15 residues. With 5 bases clipped from V and 2 bases from J, the junction kept 5 bases outside the gene matches. In germline, CDR1 is SGHTA, CDR2 FQGNSA. TCR beta CDR3 amplification used RNA transcripts. Second-round multiplex PCR came after first-round RT-PCR with HTBI primers. One entry per CDR3 protein, called by TCRdb with MiXCR from the multiplex PCR reads. The data show around 520,000 distinct CDR3 sequences, with about 35% seen just once and about 4% held by the top ten.

This sequence originates from an adult man with Graves' hyperthyroidism. The rearrangement links TRBV7-2 to TRBJ1-4; 7 bases are shared with TRBD1. Sample: peripheral blood or thyroid tissue (not recorded which). In DNA form, the CDR3 reads TGTGCCAGCAGCACCCACAGGGGTACTAATGAAAAACTGTTTTTT. It specifies CASSTHRGTNEKLFF.